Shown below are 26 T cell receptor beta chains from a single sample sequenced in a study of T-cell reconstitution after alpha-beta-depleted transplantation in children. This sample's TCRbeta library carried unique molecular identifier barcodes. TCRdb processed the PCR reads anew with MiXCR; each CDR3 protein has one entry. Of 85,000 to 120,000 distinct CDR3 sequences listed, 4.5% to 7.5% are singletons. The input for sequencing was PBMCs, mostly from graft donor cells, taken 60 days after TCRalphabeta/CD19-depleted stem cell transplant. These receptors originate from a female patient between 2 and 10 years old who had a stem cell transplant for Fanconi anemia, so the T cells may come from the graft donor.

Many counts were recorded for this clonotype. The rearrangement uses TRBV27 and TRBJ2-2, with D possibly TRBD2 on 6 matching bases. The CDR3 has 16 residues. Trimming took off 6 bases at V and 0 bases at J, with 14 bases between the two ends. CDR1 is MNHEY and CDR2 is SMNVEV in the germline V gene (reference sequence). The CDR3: CASRVLALANTGELFF. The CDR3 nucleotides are TGTGCCAGCAGGGTACTAGCTCTCGCGAACACCGGGGAGCTGTTTTTT.

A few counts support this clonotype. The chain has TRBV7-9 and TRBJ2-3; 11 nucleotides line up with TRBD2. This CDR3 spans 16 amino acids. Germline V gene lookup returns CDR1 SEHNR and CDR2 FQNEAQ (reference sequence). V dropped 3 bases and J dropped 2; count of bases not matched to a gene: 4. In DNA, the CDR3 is TGTGCCAGCAGCTTTCTTAGCGGGAGGGCCACAGATACGCAGTATTTT. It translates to CASSFLSGRATDTQYF.

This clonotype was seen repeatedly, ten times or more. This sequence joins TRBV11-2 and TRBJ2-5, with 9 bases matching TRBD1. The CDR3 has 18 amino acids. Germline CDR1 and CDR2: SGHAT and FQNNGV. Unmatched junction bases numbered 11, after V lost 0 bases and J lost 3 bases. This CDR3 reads CASSLDPGQGYDEETQYF. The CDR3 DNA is TGTGCCAGCAGCTTAGACCCCGGACAGGGGTATGATGAAGAGACCCAGTACTTC.

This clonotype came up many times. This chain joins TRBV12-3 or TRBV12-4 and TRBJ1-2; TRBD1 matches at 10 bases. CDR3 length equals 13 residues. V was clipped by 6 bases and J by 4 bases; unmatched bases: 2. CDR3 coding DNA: TGTGCCAGCAGCTGGACAGGGGGCTATGGCTACACCTTC. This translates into CASSWTGGYGYTF.

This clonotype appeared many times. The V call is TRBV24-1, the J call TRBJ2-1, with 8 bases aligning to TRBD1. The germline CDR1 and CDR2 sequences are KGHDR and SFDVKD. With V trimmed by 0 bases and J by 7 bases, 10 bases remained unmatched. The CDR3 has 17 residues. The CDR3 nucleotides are TGTGCCACCAGTGATTTGTTCCGGGACAGGCCTTGGAATGAGCAGTTCTTC. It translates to CATSDLFRDRPWNEQFF.

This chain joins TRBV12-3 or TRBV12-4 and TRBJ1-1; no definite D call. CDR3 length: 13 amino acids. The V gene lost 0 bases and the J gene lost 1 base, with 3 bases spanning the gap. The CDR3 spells CASSLAQNTEAFF. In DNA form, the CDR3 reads TGTGCCAGCAGTTTAGCGCAGAACACTGAAGCTTTCTTT.

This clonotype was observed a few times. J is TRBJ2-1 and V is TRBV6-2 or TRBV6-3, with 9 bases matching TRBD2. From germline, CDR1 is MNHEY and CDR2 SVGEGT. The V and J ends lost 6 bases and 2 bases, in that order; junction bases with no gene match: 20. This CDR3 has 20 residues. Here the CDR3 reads CASSSQAAGAGGPPYNEQFF. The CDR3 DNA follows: TGTGCCAGCAGCTCCCAGGCGGCGGGGGCGGGAGGGCCCCCCTACAATGAGCAGTTCTTC.

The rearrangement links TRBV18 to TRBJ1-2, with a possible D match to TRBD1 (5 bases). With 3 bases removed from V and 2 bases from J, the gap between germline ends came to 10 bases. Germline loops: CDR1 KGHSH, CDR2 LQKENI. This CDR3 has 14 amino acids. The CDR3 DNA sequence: TGTGCCAGCTCACCTATAGAGGGGAACTATGGCTACACCTTC. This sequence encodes CASSPIEGNYGYTF.

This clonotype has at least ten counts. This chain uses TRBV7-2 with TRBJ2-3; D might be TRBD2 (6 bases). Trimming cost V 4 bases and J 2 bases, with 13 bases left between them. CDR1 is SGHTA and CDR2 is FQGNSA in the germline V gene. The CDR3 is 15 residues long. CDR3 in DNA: TGTGCCAGCAGCTACATATGGGGGGACACAGATACGCAGTATTTT. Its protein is CASSYIWGDTDTQYF. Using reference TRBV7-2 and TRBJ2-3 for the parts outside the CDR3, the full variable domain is GAGVSQSPSNKVTEKGKDVELRCDPISGHTALYWYRQSLGQGLEFLIYFQGNSAPDKSGLPSDRFSAERTGGSVSTLTIQRTQQEDSAVYLCASSYIWGDTDTQYFGPGTRLTVL.

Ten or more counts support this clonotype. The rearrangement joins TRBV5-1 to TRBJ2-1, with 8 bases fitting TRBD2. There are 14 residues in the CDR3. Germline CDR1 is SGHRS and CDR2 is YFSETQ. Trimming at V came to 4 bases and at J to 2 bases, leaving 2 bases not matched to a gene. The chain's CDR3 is CASSAGGAYNEQFF. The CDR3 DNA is TGCGCCAGCAGCGCCGGGGGGGCCTACAATGAGCAGTTCTTC.

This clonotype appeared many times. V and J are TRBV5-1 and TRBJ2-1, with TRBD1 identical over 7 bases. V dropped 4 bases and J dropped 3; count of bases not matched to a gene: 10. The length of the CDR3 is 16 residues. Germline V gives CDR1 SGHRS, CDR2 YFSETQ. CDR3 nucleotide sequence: TGCGCCAGCAGCCCCCTGCCCGGGACAGACTACAATGAGCAGTTCTTC. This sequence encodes CASSPLPGTDYNEQFF.

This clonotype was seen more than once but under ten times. CDR3 sequence reads: CASSLGFSGANVLTF. DNA for the CDR3: TGTGCCAGCAGCTTAGGGTTCTCTGGGGCCAACGTCCTGACTTTC. The genes are TRBV11-2 and TRBJ2-6; D uncertain. CDR1 and CDR2 from the germline V gene are SGHAT and FQNNGV. CDR3 length equals 15 residues. V was shortened by 1 base and J by 0 bases, with 4 bases between the two germline ends.

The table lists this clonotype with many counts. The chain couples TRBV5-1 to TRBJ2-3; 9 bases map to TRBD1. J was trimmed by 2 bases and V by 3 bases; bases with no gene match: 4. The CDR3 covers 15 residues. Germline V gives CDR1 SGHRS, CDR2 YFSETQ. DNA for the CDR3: TGCGCCAGCAGCTCAAACAGGGGGCACACAGATACGCAGTATTTT. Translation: CASSSNRGHTDTQYF.

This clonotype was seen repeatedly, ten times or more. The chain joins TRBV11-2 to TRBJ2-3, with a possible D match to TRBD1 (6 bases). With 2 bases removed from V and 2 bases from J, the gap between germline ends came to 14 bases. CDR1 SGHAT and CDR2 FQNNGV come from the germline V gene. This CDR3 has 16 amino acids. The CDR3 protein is CASSLMRQGITDTQYF. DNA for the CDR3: TGTGCCAGCAGCTTAATGCGGCAGGGGATCACAGATACGCAGTATTTT.

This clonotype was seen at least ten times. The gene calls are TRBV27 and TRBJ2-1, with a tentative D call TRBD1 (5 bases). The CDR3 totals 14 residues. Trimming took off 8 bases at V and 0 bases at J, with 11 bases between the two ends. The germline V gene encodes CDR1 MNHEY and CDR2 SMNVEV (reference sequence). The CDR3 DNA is TGTGCCAGCCAGACAGCCTTCTCCTACAATGAGCAGTTCTTC. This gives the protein CASQTAFSYNEQFF.

In DNA, the CDR3 is TGTGCCAGCAGCCAAGTTTGGCCTAGCGGGAACACCGGGGAGCTGTTTTTT. This sequence encodes CASSQVWPSGNTGELFF. The chain uses TRBV3-1 and TRBJ2-2; 7 bases line up with TRBD2. Germline CDR1 and CDR2: LGHDT and YNNKEL (reference sequence). The J segment lost 1 base and the V segment lost 1 base, leaving 6 bases of the junction unmatched. The CDR3 loop spans 17 amino acids. The complete variable domain, with remaining parts taken from reference TRBV3-1 and TRBJ2-2, reads DTAVSQTPKYLVTQMGNDKSIKCEQNLGHDTMYWYKQDSKKFLKIMFSYNNKELIINETVPNRFSPKSPDKAHLNLHINSLELGDSAVYFCASSQVWPSGNTGELFFGEGSRLTVL.

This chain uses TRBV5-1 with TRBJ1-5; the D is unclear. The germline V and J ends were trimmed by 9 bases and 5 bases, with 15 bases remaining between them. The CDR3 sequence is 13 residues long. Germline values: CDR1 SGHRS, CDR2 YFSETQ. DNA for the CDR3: TGCGCCACCATGGAGCCCCCCTATCAGCCCCAGCATTTT. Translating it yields CATMEPPYQPQHF.

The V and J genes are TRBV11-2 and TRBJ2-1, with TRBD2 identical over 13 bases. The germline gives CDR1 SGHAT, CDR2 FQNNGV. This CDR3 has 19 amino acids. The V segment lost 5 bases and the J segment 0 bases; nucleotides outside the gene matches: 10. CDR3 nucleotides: TGTGCCAGCAGCGACCCGGGACTAGCGGGATCGAGCTCCTACAATGAGCAGTTCTTC. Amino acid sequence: CASSDPGLAGSSSYNEQFF.

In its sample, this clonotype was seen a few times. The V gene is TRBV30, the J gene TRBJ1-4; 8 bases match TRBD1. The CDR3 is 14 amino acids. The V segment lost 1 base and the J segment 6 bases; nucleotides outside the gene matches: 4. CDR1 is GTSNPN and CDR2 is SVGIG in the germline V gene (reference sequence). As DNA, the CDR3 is TGTGCCTGGAGTGCAGGGGGCAATTATGAAAAACTGTTTTTT. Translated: CAWSAGGNYEKLFF.

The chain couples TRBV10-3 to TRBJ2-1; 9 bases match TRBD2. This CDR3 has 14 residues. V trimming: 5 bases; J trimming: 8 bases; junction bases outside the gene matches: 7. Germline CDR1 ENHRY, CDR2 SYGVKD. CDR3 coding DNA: TGTGCCATCAGTAATAGCGGGAGTCCGGATGAGCAGTTCTTC. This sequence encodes CAISNSGSPDEQFF.

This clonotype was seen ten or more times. The CDR3 reads CASSHQGAEGDEQYF. For the CDR3, the DNA is TGTGCCAGCAGCCATCAGGGGGCGGAGGGTGACGAGCAGTACTTC. The chain couples TRBV28 to TRBJ2-7; TRBD1 agrees at 8 bases. With V trimmed by 6 bases and J by 5 bases, 12 bases remained unmatched. Germline assignment: CDR1 MDHEN and CDR2 SYDVKM. There are 15 residues in the CDR3.

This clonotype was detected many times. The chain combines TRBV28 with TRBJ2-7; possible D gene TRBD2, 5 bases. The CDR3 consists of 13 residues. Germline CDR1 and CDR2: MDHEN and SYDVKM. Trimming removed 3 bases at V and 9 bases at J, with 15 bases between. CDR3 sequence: CASSFSGPEGQYF. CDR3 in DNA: TGTGCCAGCAGTTTCTCGGGCCCCGAGGGGCAGTACTTC.

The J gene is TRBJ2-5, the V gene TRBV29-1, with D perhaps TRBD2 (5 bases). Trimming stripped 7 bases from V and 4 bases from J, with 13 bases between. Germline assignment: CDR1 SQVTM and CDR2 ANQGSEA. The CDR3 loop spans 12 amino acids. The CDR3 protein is CSAGSGSETQYF. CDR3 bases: TGCAGCGCGGGGTCAGGTTCAGAGACCCAGTACTTC.

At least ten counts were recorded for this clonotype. This chain's CDR3 is CASSGGLAGLNEQFF. The CDR3, as DNA: TGTGCCAGCAGTGGGGGACTAGCGGGGCTCAATGAGCAGTTCTTC. The gene calls are TRBV25-1 and TRBJ2-1; 13 nucleotides align to TRBD2. J lost 6 bases, V lost 4 bases, and 3 bases had no gene match. CDR3 length equals 15 residues. Germline CDR1 and CDR2: MGHDK and SYGVNS.

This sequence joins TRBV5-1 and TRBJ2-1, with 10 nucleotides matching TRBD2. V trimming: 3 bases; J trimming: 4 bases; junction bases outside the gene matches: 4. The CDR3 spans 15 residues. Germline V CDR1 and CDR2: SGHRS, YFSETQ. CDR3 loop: CASSSTSGLYNEQFF. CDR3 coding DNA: TGCGCCAGCAGCTCGACTAGCGGGTTATACAATGAGCAGTTCTTC. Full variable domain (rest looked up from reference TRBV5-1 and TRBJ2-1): KAGVTQTPRYLIKTRGQQVTLSCSPISGHRSVSWYQQTPGQGLQFLFEYFSETQRNKGNFPGRFSGRQFSNSRSEMNVSTLELGDSALYLCASSSTSGLYNEQFFGPGTRLTVL.

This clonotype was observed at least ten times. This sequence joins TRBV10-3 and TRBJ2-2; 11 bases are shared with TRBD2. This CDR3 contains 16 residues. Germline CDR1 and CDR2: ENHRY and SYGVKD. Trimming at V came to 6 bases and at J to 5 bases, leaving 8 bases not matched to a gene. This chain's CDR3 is CAIRNRLAGSTGELFF. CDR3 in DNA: TGTGCCATCAGGAACCGACTAGCGGGGAGTACCGGGGAGCTGTTTTTT.